Listed below are T cell receptor beta chains from one sample, sequenced in a study of a mutant IDH1 vaccine in newly diagnosed glioma. The repertoire was sequenced with immunoSEQ multiplex PCR; TCRdb's copy has only in-frame clones and lacks some. The profile covers approximately 60,000 clones, with roughly four fifths appearing a single time and 3% to 4% taken by the ten largest. These TCRs' antigens remain unknown. The material sequenced was PBMCs, taken from a glioma patient whose treatment included an IDH1 peptide vaccine. The receptors come from a woman aged 50 to 65 with glioma. Each CDR3 is given with its conserved first and last residue. The D gene is left open where the match is weak. The listing skips clone size in some rows; elsewhere it reads once, few, many or a size class.

clone_size: NA; v_call: TRBV5-8; d_call: NA; j_call: TRBJ1-1; cdr3_nt: TGTGCCAGCAGCACTAGACGACAGCTCGTGAACACTGAAGCTTTCTTT; cdr3_aa: CASSTRRQLVNTEAFF
clone_size: NA; v_call: TRBV7-2; d_call: NA; j_call: TRBJ2-3; cdr3_nt: TGTGCCAGCAGCTCCAGAGGAGGCACAGATACGCAGTATTTT; cdr3_aa: CASSSRGGTDTQYF
clone_size: once; v_call: TRBV25-1; d_call: TRBD1; j_call: TRBJ2-1; cdr3_nt: TGTGCCAGCAGTGAAGGACAGGGGGCCCCCTACAATGAGCAGTTCTTC; cdr3_aa: CASSEGQGAPYNEQFF
clone_size: NA; v_call: TRBV25-1; d_call: NA; j_call: TRBJ1-2; cdr3_nt: TGTGCCAGCAGTGTCGGTGCTGGCTACACCTTC; cdr3_aa: CASSVGAGYTF
clone_size: NA; v_call: TRBV5-1; d_call: NA; j_call: TRBJ1-1; cdr3_nt: TGCGCCAGCAGCTTGGCCGCGGCTAACACTGAAGCTTTCTTT; cdr3_aa: CASSLAAANTEAFF
clone_size: NA; v_call: TRBV7-8; d_call: NA; j_call: TRBJ1-6; cdr3_nt: TGTGCCAGCAGCGGGTGGGGGGGCGGATTGGATCATAATTCACCCCTCCACTTT; cdr3_aa: CASSGWGGGLDHNSPLHF
clone_size: NA; v_call: TRBV18; d_call: NA; j_call: TRBJ2-3; cdr3_nt: TGTGCCAGCTCACCGGACAGAAACACAGATACGCAGTATTTT; cdr3_aa: CASSPDRNTDTQYF
clone_size: NA; v_call: TRBV19; d_call: NA; j_call: TRBJ2-2; cdr3_nt: TGTGCCAGTAGCTCCGGTCGCGGGGAGCTGTTTTTT; cdr3_aa: CASSSGRGELFF
clone_size: NA; v_call: TRBV5-1; d_call: TRBD1; j_call: TRBJ1-1; cdr3_nt: TGCGCCAGCAGACAAACCGGACAGGGGGGGACTGAAGCTTTCTTT; cdr3_aa: CASRQTGQGGTEAFF
clone_size: NA; v_call: TRBV7-2; d_call: TRBD2; j_call: TRBJ2-6; cdr3_nt: TGTGCCAGCAGCTATGGACTAGCGGGGGGGGCAGGGGCCAACGTCCTGACTTTC; cdr3_aa: CASSYGLAGGAGANVLTF
clone_size: NA; v_call: TRBV15; d_call: NA; j_call: TRBJ2-7; cdr3_nt: TGTGCCACCAGCAGAGAGAGGCCTTCACAGGGCTACGAGCAGTACTTC; cdr3_aa: CATSRERPSQGYEQYF
clone_size: NA; v_call: TRBV7-9; d_call: NA; j_call: TRBJ2-3; cdr3_nt: TGTGCCAGCAGCCGTACGGGGGCCTCCGATACGCAGTATTTT; cdr3_aa: CASSRTGASDTQYF
clone_size: NA; v_call: TRBV7-6; d_call: TRBD1; j_call: TRBJ1-1; cdr3_nt: TGTGCCAGCAGTCAACCGGGACAGGGAGAAGCTTTCTTT; cdr3_aa: CASSQPGQGEAFF
clone_size: NA; v_call: TRBV5-1; d_call: NA; j_call: TRBJ1-2; cdr3_nt: TGCGCCAGCAGCTTGGGGATCACCGCTGACTATGGCTACACCTTC; cdr3_aa: CASSLGITADYGYTF
clone_size: NA; v_call: TRBV6-5; d_call: NA; j_call: TRBJ1-1; cdr3_nt: TGTGCCAGCAGTTACTCGGGGGGCCCCCGACCCGCTGAAGCTTTCTTT; cdr3_aa: CASSYSGGPRPAEAFF
clone_size: NA; v_call: TRBV9; d_call: NA; j_call: TRBJ1-4; cdr3_nt: TGTGCCAGCAGCGTAAACGGGCAGAATGAAAAACTGTTTTTT; cdr3_aa: CASSVNGQNEKLFF
clone_size: NA; v_call: TRBV5-1; d_call: NA; j_call: TRBJ1-2; cdr3_nt: TGCGCCAGCAGCTTGGCTCCCGGGGCACAGGGCTACACCTTC; cdr3_aa: CASSLAPGAQGYTF
clone_size: NA; v_call: TRBV27; d_call: NA; j_call: TRBJ1-5; cdr3_nt: TGTGCCAGCAGTTTAGCAGGGAACAATCAGCCCCAGCATTTT; cdr3_aa: CASSLAGNNQPQHF
clone_size: NA; v_call: TRBV7-9; d_call: NA; j_call: TRBJ2-1; cdr3_nt: TGTGCCAGCGGGGGCGAGGAGCAGTTCTTC; cdr3_aa: CASGGEEQFF
clone_size: NA; v_call: TRBV10-3; d_call: TRBD1; j_call: TRBJ1-2; cdr3_nt: TGTGCCATCAGCGGGACAGTGGATAACTATGGCTACACCTTC; cdr3_aa: CAISGTVDNYGYTF